These 11 T cell receptor beta chains share one sample of origin, sequenced in a study of blood T cell repertoires in COVID-19. Sequencing was performed with immunoSEQ multiplex PCR; in TCRdb, only in-frame clones are kept and a portion is missing. The sample comprises about 40,000 clones, 60% to 80% of which are singletons, and 25% to 35% rests with the top ten. What was sequenced was peripheral blood. Receptors originate from a woman in her seventies with acute or convalescent COVID-19.

The J gene is TRBJ2-3, the V gene TRBV5-5; no firm D call. Germline values: CDR1 SGHKS, CDR2 YYEKEE (reference sequence). V dropped 4 bases and J dropped 5 bases, with 8 bases sitting between them. The length of the CDR3 is 12 residues. This CDR3 reads CASSILGDTQYF. In nucleotides, the CDR3 is TGTGCCAGCAGCATCCTCGGAGATACGCAGTATTTT. The variable domain in full, with the rest retrieved from reference TRBV5-5 and TRBJ2-3, is DAGVTQSPTHLIKTRGQQVTLRCSPISGHKSVSWYQQVLGQGPQFIFQYYEKEERGRGNFPDRFSARQFPNYSSELNVNALLLGDSALYLCASSILGDTQYFGPGTRLTVL.

V gene TRBV3-1 (or the pseudogene TRBV3-2) combines with J gene TRBJ2-1; 14 nucleotides line up with TRBD2. Germline CDR1 and CDR2: LGHDT and YNNKEL (reference sequence). The CDR3 is made up of 14 amino acids. Trimming cost V 4 bases and J 15 bases; bases outside gene matches: 8. The CDR3 DNA reads as TGTGCCAGCAGCCCTAGACTAGCGGGAGGGCCACCGTTCTTC. It specifies CASSPRLAGGPPFF.

The CDR3 bases are TGCGCCAGCAGCTTGACCGGGACAACGACCTCTGAGCAGTTCTTC. It encodes CASSLTGTTTSEQFF. The J gene is TRBJ2-1, the V gene TRBV5-1; TRBD1 might be the D (6 bases). CDR1 is SGHRS and CDR2 is YFSETQ in the germline V gene. V lost 1 base, J lost 9 bases, and 17 bases lay in between. CDR3 length equals 15 residues. Using reference TRBV5-1 and TRBJ2-1 for the parts outside the CDR3, the full variable domain is KAGVTQTPRYLIKTRGQQVTLSCSPISGHRSVSWYQQTPGQGLQFLFEYFSETQRNKGNFPGRFSGRQFSNSRSEMNVSTLELGDSALYLCASSLTGTTTSEQFFGPGTRLTVL.

The CDR3 DNA follows: TGTGCCAGCAGTTTCACAAGACAAGAGACCGGGGAGCTGTTTTTT. Protein product: CASSFTRQETGELFF. The chain links TRBV27 to TRBJ2-2; no firm D call. Looked up from germline, CDR1 is MNHEY and CDR2 is SMNVEV (reference sequence). V lost 3 bases and J 5 bases, leaving 13 bases between the germline ends. The CDR3 has 15 amino acids.

The chain is built from TRBV4-1 and TRBJ1-2; no reliable D call. V was shortened by 0 bases and J by 7 bases, with 12 bases between the two germline ends. Germline V gene lookup returns CDR1 MGHRA and CDR2 YSYEKL. The CDR3 length is 14 residues. CDR3 in amino acids: CASSQDFLPAGYTF. The CDR3 DNA reads TGCGCCAGCAGCCAAGATTTCCTACCTGCTGGCTACACCTTC.

The chain employs TRBV19 and TRBJ1-2; D is unresolved. Trimming stripped 3 bases from V and 3 bases from J, with 8 bases between. Germline-derived CDR1 and CDR2 are LNHDA and SQIVND (reference sequence). CDR3 size: 13 residues. The CDR3 DNA sequence: TGTGCCAGTAGTATGGAGGTGGACTATGGCTACACCTTC. Amino acid sequence: CASSMEVDYGYTF. The full variable domain, completed using reference TRBV19 and TRBJ1-2, is DGGITQSPKYLFRKEGQNVTLSCEQNLNHDAMYWYRQDPGQGLRLIYYSQIVNDFQKGDIAEGYSVSREKKESFPLTVTSAQKNPTAFYLCASSMEVDYGYTFGSGTRLTVV.

The V and J genes are TRBV10-3 and TRBJ2-5; 8 nucleotides align to TRBD2. The length of the CDR3 is 16 residues. Germline CDR1 and CDR2: ENHRY and SYGVKD. Unmatched junction bases numbered 12, after V lost 5 bases and J lost 4 bases. The DNA of the CDR3 is TGTGCCATCAGTCAGACTAGCGAGAGGATAGGAGAGACCCAGTACTTC. This translates into CAISQTSERIGETQYF.

The chain joins TRBV11-2 to TRBJ2-3; tentative D call: TRBD1 (6 bases). The CDR3 is 15 residues long. Germline lookup yields CDR1 SGHAT and CDR2 FQNNGV. Deletions cut 6 bases from V and 3 bases from J, with 16 bases between. Here the CDR3 reads CASSYRDKGTDTQYF. The CDR3 region has the DNA TGTGCCAGCAGTTACCGGGACAAGGGGACAGATACGCAGTATTTT. Together with reference TRBV11-2 and TRBJ2-3, the CDR3 gives the full variable domain: EAGVAQSPRYKIIEKRQSVAFWCNPISGHATLYWYQQILGQGPKLLIQFQNNGVVDDSQLPKDRFSAERLKGVDSTLKIQPAKLEDSAVYLCASSYRDKGTDTQYFGPGTRLTVL.

This clone appeared once. This chain connects TRBV19 to TRBJ2-7; 9 nucleotides agree with TRBD1. The CDR3 length is 15 residues. Germline V gene lookup returns CDR1 LNHDA and CDR2 SQIVND (reference sequence). V trimming: 3 bases; J trimming: 1 base; junction bases outside the gene matches: 4. The CDR3 region is CASSIKQGASYEQYF. CDR3 sequence (DNA): TGTGCCAGTAGTATTAAACAGGGGGCGTCCTACGAGCAGTACTTC.

The chain links TRBV27 to TRBJ2-5, with D perhaps TRBD1 (6 bases). This CDR3 contains 13 residues. The germline V and J ends were trimmed by 7 bases and 9 bases, with 18 bases remaining between them. Per germline, CDR1 MNHEY and CDR2 SMNVEV (reference sequence). The CDR3 sequence is CASTPVFPGAQYF. The CDR3 coding sequence is TGTGCCAGCACACCAGTCTTCCCAGGGGCCCAGTACTTC.

The chain couples TRBV5-1 to TRBJ1-2; 7 positions match TRBD1. CDR3 size: 17 residues. CDR1 and CDR2 (germline): SGHRS, YFSETQ. After removal of 2 bases from V and 2 bases from J, the junction contained 12 bases not matched to a gene. This CDR3 reads CASSFRDSGTLNYGYTF. CDR3 nucleotide sequence: TGCGCCAGCAGCTTCCGGGACAGCGGCACCTTAAACTATGGCTACACCTTC. Looking up the rest from reference TRBV5-1 and TRBJ1-2 gives the full variable domain: KAGVTQTPRYLIKTRGQQVTLSCSPISGHRSVSWYQQTPGQGLQFLFEYFSETQRNKGNFPGRFSGRQFSNSRSEMNVSTLELGDSALYLCASSFRDSGTLNYGYTFGSGTRLTVV.